Below are 24 T cell receptor beta chains sequenced from a single sample in a study of blood T cell repertoires in COVID-19 (dated by TCRdb to about 2020). The library came from the immunoSEQ multiplex PCR assay. TCRdb took over this immuneACCESS table, retaining in-frame rearrangements with V and J assigned. Such tables are incomplete; in checked studies, under half of the missing clones stem from an unresolved V gene, and the remainder is unexplained. The sample records roughly 180,000 clones, around 82% of which are singletons. The ten largest make up 3.5% to 4% of the sample. The source material was PBMCs or T cells enriched from blood (not recorded which). All receptors derive from a woman in her fifties or sixties in a cohort exposed to, infected with or recovered from COVID-19 (not recorded which).

V and J are TRBV28 and TRBJ2-1; perhaps TRBD1 as D (6 bases). The CDR3 has 15 amino acids. Trimming left V 2 bases short and J 0 bases short, with 8 bases between. CDR1 is MDHEN and CDR2 is SYDVKM in the germline V gene. CDR3 region: CASSLPDSSYNEQFF. The CDR3 DNA sequence: TGTGCCAGCAGTTTACCGGACAGCTCCTACAATGAGCAGTTCTTC. Using reference TRBV28 and TRBJ2-1 for the parts outside the CDR3, the full variable domain is DVKVTQSSRYLVKRTGEKVFLECVQDMDHENMFWYRQDPGLGLRLIYFSYDVKMKEKGDIPEGYSVSREKKERFSLILESASTNQTSMYLCASSLPDSSYNEQFFGPGTRLTVL.

A single count supports this clone. The chain is built from TRBV7-9 and TRBJ2-1; TRBD2 agrees at 10 bases. The germline V gene encodes CDR1 SEHNR and CDR2 FQNEAQ (reference sequence). The V and J ends lost 3 bases and 9 bases, in that order; junction bases with no gene match: 11. This CDR3 comprises 16 residues. CDR3 sequence (DNA): TGTGCCAGCAGCTTGAACCTAGCGGGAGCTTACCCTGAGCAGTTCTTC. As protein: CASSLNLAGAYPEQFF.

V usage is TRBV7-2 and J usage is TRBJ2-3; 7 bases align to TRBD2. V lost 7 bases and J lost 3; bases outside the gene matches: 10. This CDR3 contains 15 residues. In germline, CDR1 is SGHTA, CDR2 FQGNSA. The CDR3 DNA follows: TGTGCCAGCACCTCTAGCGGCCTAGCGACAGATACGCAGTATTTT. Amino acid sequence: CASTSSGLATDTQYF.

The chain is built from TRBV7-8 and TRBJ1-2; tentative D call: TRBD1 (6 bases). The ends were cut back, 2 bases at V and 2 bases at J, with 18 bases in the middle. The CDR3 runs to 17 residues. Germline V lookup: CDR1 SGHVS, CDR2 FQNEAQ. The CDR3: CASSLSTGGTQNYGYTF. Written as DNA, the CDR3 is TGTGCCAGCAGCTTATCGACAGGTGGTACCCAAAACTATGGCTACACCTTC.

J is TRBJ2-3 and V is TRBV30, with D tentatively TRBD1 (6 bases). This CDR3 comprises 15 residues. From germline, CDR1 is GTSNPN and CDR2 SVGIG (reference sequence). V was clipped by 2 bases and J by 0 bases, with 12 bases between them. In DNA form, the CDR3 reads TGTGCCTGGAGTTTCAGGACAGTTAGCACAGATACGCAGTATTTT. Translated: CAWSFRTVSTDTQYF.

This clone was counted once. V usage is TRBV11-2 and J usage is TRBJ1-1; the match to TRBD1 covers 8 bases. V shed 1 base, J shed 12 bases, and the junction held 13 bases outside the gene matches. CDR1 SGHAT and CDR2 FQNNGV come from the germline V gene. This CDR3 is 15 amino acids long. In nucleotides, the CDR3 is TGTGCCAGCAGCTTAGTGGGTTCCGGCCAGGGGGCAACTTTCTTT. It is translated as CASSLVGSGQGATFF.

The rearrangement links TRBV28 to TRBJ1-5; 8 bases line up with TRBD1. The CDR3 spans 16 residues. Germline CDR1 is MDHEN and CDR2 is SYDVKM. Unmatched junction bases numbered 7, after V lost 3 bases and J lost 3 bases. CDR3 sequence (DNA): TGTGCCAGCAGTTTCTGGACAGGGTCCCCCAATCAGCCCCAGCATTTT. As protein: CASSFWTGSPNQPQHF.

V is TRBV3-1 (or the pseudogene TRBV3-2) and J is TRBJ1-4; D unclear. Germline CDR1 is LGHDT and CDR2 is YNNKEL (reference sequence). The germline V and J ends were trimmed by 1 base and 0 bases, with 9 bases remaining between them. There are 16 residues in the CDR3. The CDR3 here is CASSQVAETTNEKLFF. The CDR3 DNA sequence: TGTGCCAGCAGCCAAGTGGCGGAAACAACTAATGAAAAACTGTTTTTT.

The rearrangement links TRBV10-3 to TRBJ1-1, with D tentatively TRBD1 (5 bases). V was pared by 8 bases and J by 0 bases, with 13 bases between. The CDR3 totals 14 residues. Germline CDR1 and CDR2: ENHRY and SYGVKD. The CDR3 here is CAIGTTLMNTEAFF. The DNA for the CDR3 is TGTGCCATCGGGACTACATTAATGAACACTGAAGCTTTCTTT.

V and J are TRBV18 and TRBJ1-2; the D gene is possibly TRBD1 (6 bases). This CDR3 comprises 15 residues. V was trimmed by 2 bases and J by 7 bases, leaving 17 bases between them. CDR1 is KGHSH, CDR2 LQKENI, per germline. The CDR3 loop reads CASSPMRGTPPGYTF. In DNA, the CDR3 is TGTGCCAGCTCACCAATGAGGGGGACCCCCCCTGGCTACACCTTC. Full variable domain (rest looked up from reference TRBV18 and TRBJ1-2): NAGVMQNPRHLVRRRGQEARLRCSPMKGHSHVYWYRQLPEEGLKFMVYLQKENIIDESGMPKERFSAEFPKEGPSILRIQQVVRGDSAAYFCASSPMRGTPPGYTFGSGTRLTVV.

This clone was seen once. J is TRBJ2-3 and V is TRBV7-9, with TRBD2 matching over 13 bases. CDR1 SEHNR and CDR2 FQNEAQ come from the germline V gene (reference sequence). V shed 8 bases, J shed 4 bases, and the junction held 6 bases outside the gene matches. The CDR3 is made up of 15 amino acids. The CDR3 DNA reads as TGTGCCAGCTCGCGGACTAGCGGGAGTTCAGATACGCAGTATTTT. This translates into CASSRTSGSSDTQYF.

The sample holds a few counts of this clone. This sequence joins TRBV29-1 and TRBJ1-4; possibly TRBD1 for D (5 bases). Germline CDR1 reads SQVTM; CDR2 reads ANQGSEA. The CDR3 is made up of 13 amino acids. Trimming left V 3 bases short and J 7 bases short, with 12 bases between. CDR3 residues: CSVDVGLGEKLFF. CDR3 DNA: TGCAGCGTTGATGTGGGGCTCGGTGAAAAACTGTTTTTT.

CDR3 sequence: CASSLEVEPDTQYF. DNA for the CDR3: TGCGCCAGCAGCCTGGAAGTAGAACCAGATACGCAGTATTTT. The chain recombines TRBV5-1 with TRBJ2-3; no clear D gene. The CDR3 has 14 residues. Germline values: CDR1 SGHRS, CDR2 YFSETQ. The ends were cut back, 4 bases at V and 4 bases at J, with 13 bases in the middle. The entire variable domain, with the rest obtained from reference TRBV5-1 and TRBJ2-3, is as follows: KAGVTQTPRYLIKTRGQQVTLSCSPISGHRSVSWYQQTPGQGLQFLFEYFSETQRNKGNFPGRFSGRQFSNSRSEMNVSTLELGDSALYLCASSLEVEPDTQYFGPGTRLTVL.

The rearrangement uses TRBV5-1 and TRBJ1-1; D gene uncertain. The V gene lost 4 bases and the J gene lost 0 bases, with 7 bases spanning the gap. The germline CDR1 and CDR2 sequences are SGHRS and YFSETQ. The CDR3 totals 13 residues. For the CDR3, the DNA is TGCGCCAGCAGCAACAGAGTGAACACTGAAGCTTTCTTT. Translated: CASSNRVNTEAFF.

The chain combines TRBV19 with TRBJ2-3; 7 nucleotides agree with TRBD2. The CDR3 loop spans 14 amino acids. V dropped 4 bases and J dropped 4; count of bases not matched to a gene: 5. Per the germline V gene, CDR1 is LNHDA and CDR2 is SQIVND (reference sequence). CDR3 sequence (DNA): TGTGCCAGTAGTAGGACTAGTAATGCAGATACGCAGTATTTT. This sequence encodes CASSRTSNADTQYF.

CDR3 protein: CASSLAGRGGVRYTF. In DNA, the CDR3 is TGCGCCAGCAGCTTGGCGGGCCGTGGAGGGGTCCGCTACACCTTC. This sequence joins TRBV5-1 and TRBJ1-2; the D gene is possibly TRBD1 (5 bases). V was pared by 0 bases and J by 9 bases, with 18 bases between. Germline-derived CDR1 and CDR2 are SGHRS and YFSETQ. The CDR3 contains 15 residues.

V is TRBV20-1 and J is TRBJ1-1; D gene ambiguous. The CDR3 covers 10 residues. Deletions cut 4 bases from V and 7 bases from J, with 7 bases between. Germline V lookup: CDR1 DFQATT, CDR2 SNEGSKA (reference sequence). CDR3 loop: CSANRGEAFF. CDR3 in DNA: TGCAGTGCTAACCGGGGTGAAGCTTTCTTT.

The chain employs TRBV7-8 and TRBJ2-1, with TRBD1 identical over 7 bases. This CDR3 comprises 16 residues. Unmatched junction bases numbered 14, after V lost 2 bases and J lost 10 bases. Germline CDR1 SGHVS, CDR2 FQNEAQ. The chain's CDR3 is CASSLRAGTRTGEQFF. DNA for the CDR3: TGTGCCAGCAGCTTAAGGGCCGGGACACGGACAGGAGAGCAGTTCTTC.

This chain uses TRBV7-3 with TRBJ2-3, with TRBD2 matching 13 bases. J was trimmed by 1 base and V by 5 bases; bases with no gene match: 3. Germline assignment: CDR1 SGHTA and CDR2 FQGTGA. The CDR3 contains 16 residues. The CDR3 DNA reads TGTGCCAGCAGCCCTGGACTAGCGGGGGGCACAGATACGCAGTATTTT. Translating it yields CASSPGLAGGTDTQYF.

The chain is built from TRBV19 and TRBJ1-5, with 7 bases aligning to TRBD1. V lost 8 bases to trimming and J lost 0 bases; unmatched junction nucleotides: 7. Germline V gives CDR1 LNHDA, CDR2 SQIVND (reference sequence). The CDR3 loop spans 15 amino acids. DNA for the CDR3: TGTGCCAGTGACACGACAGGGACTAGCAATCAGCCCCAGCATTTT. It specifies CASDTTGTSNQPQHF. The whole variable domain, remainder taken from reference TRBV19 and TRBJ1-5, is DGGITQSPKYLFRKEGQNVTLSCEQNLNHDAMYWYRQDPGQGLRLIYYSQIVNDFQKGDIAEGYSVSREKKESFPLTVTSAQKNPTAFYLCASDTTGTSNQPQHFGDGTRLSIL.

The chain links TRBV7-3 to TRBJ2-6; TRBD1 is a possible D gene (6 bases). Germline V gene lookup returns CDR1 SGHTA and CDR2 FQGTGA. With 5 bases removed from V and 0 bases from J, the gap between germline ends came to 17 bases. This CDR3 region has 18 residues. This CDR3 is CASSPQTGTYSGANVLTF. CDR3 DNA: TGTGCCAGCAGCCCCCAGACAGGAACCTACTCTGGGGCCAACGTCCTGACTTTC.

Note on this clone: A junction end diverges from the germline sequence, so it may reflect a read error. V is TRBV7-7 and J is TRBJ2-1; 10 bases agree with TRBD1. The germline V gene has CDR1 SSHAT and CDR2 FNYEAQ (reference sequence). This CDR3 is built from 15 residues. CDR3 residues: CASSPGTGAYNEQFF. CDR3 DNA sequence: TGTGCTAGCAGCCCAGGGACAGGGGCCTACAATGAGCAGTTCTTC.

CDR3 protein: CASSFGIKNTEAFF. In DNA form, the CDR3 reads TGTGCCAGCAGCTTCGGTATAAAGAACACTGAAGCTTTCTTT. V is TRBV11-3 and J is TRBJ1-1; unclear D gene. Germline CDR1 and CDR2: SGHNT and YENEEA. Trimming took 3 bases from V and 1 from J, leaving 9 bases between them. This CDR3 contains 14 residues.

V gene TRBV28 combines with J gene TRBJ2-7, with a weak D call TRBD2 (5 bases). Germline CDR1 is MDHEN and CDR2 is SYDVKM. Between the trimmed V and J ends, which lost 6 bases and 3 bases, there was a span of 15 bases. The CDR3 loop spans 14 amino acids. As DNA, the CDR3 is TGTGCCAGCAGACTAGGGCAAGGGCGCTACGAGCAGTACTTC. It codes for CASRLGQGRYEQYF.